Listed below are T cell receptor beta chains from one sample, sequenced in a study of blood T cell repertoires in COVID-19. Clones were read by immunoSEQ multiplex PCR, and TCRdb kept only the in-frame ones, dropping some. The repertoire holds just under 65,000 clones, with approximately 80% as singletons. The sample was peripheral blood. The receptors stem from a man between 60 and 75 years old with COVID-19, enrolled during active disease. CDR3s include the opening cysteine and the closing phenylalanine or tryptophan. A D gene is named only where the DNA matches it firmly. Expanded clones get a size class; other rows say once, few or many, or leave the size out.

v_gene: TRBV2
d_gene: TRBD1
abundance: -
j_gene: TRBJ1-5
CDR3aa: CASNDRGVNQPQHF
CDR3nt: TGTGCCAGCAACGACAGGGGAGTCAATCAGCCCCAGCATTTT

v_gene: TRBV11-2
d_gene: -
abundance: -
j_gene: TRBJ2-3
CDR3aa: CASSLWRNTDTQYF
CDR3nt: TGTGCCAGCAGCTTATGGCGGAACACAGATACGCAGTATTTT

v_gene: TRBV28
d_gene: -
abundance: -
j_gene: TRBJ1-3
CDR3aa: CASRAGKSSGNTIYF
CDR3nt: TGTGCCAGCAGAGCCGGGAAGAGCTCTGGAAACACCATATATTTT

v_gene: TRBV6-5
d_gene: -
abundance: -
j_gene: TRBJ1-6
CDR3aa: CASRTQGVTSPLHF
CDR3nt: TGTGCCAGCAGGACCCAAGGGGTAACTTCACCCCTCCACTTT

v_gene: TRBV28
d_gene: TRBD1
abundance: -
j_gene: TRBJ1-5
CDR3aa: CASSSTGVVNQPQHF
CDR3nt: TGTGCCAGCAGTTCCACAGGGGTAGTAAATCAGCCCCAGCATTTT

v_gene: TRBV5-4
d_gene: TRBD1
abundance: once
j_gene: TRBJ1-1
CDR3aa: CASSWGGGQGADEAFF
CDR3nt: TGTGCCAGCAGCTGGGGGGGTGGACAGGGGGCCGATGAAGCTTTCTTT

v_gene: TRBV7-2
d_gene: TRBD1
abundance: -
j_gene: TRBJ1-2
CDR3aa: CASSLALRQGAGYTF
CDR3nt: TGTGCCAGCAGCTTAGCCCTGAGGCAGGGGGCGGGCTACACCTTC

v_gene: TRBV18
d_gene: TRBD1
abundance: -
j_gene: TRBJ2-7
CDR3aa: CASSPRQGAGEQYF
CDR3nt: TGTGCCAGCTCACCGAGACAGGGGGCGGGGGAGCAGTACTTC

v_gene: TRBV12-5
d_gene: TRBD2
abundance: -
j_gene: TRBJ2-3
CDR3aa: CASGRTSGRSSTDTQYF
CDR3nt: TGTGCTAGTGGACGGACTAGCGGGAGATCGAGCACAGATACGCAGTATTTT

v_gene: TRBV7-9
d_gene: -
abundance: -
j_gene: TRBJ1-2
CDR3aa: CASSSGQTETNYGYTF
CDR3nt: TGTGCCAGCAGTTCAGGCCAGACCGAAACTAACTATGGCTACACCTTC

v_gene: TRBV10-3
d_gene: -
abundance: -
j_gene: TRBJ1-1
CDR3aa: CAISESGGTEAFF
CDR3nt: TGTGCCATCAGTGAGTCAGGGGGCACTGAAGCTTTCTTT

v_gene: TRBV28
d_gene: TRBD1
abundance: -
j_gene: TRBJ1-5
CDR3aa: CASNRMTGSQPQHF
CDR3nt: TGTGCCAGCAATAGGATGACAGGGTCTCAGCCCCAGCATTTT

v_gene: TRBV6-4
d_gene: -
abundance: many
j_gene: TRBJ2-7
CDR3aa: CASRGTTTYEQYF
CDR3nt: TGTGCCAGCAGAGGGACAACGACCTACGAGCAGTACTTC

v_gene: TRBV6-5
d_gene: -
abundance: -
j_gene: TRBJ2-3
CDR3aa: CASSGAGRTDTQYF
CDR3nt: TGTGCCAGCAGCGGGGCGGGGCGCACAGATACGCAGTATTTT

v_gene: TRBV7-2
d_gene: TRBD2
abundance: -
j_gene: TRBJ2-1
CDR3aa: CASSRTSGGHNEQFF
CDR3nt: TGTGCCAGCAGCCGGACTAGCGGGGGCCACAATGAGCAGTTCTTC

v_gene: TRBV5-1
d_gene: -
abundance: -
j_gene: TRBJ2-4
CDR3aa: CASTISGNPGNIQYF
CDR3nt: TGCGCCAGCACAATTAGCGGTAACCCGGGAAACATTCAGTACTTC

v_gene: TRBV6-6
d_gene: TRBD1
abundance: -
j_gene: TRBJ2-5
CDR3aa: CASRYPGQAQETQYF
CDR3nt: TGTGCCAGCAGATACCCGGGACAGGCACAAGAGACCCAGTACTTC

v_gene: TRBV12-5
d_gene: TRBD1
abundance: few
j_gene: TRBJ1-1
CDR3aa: CASGPTGDRAFF
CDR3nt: TGTGCTAGTGGTCCGACAGGGGACAGGGCTTTCTTT

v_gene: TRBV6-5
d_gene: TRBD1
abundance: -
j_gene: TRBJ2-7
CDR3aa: CASRVLGTAVEQYF
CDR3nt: TGTGCCAGCAGGGTTCTTGGGACAGCGGTCGAGCAGTACTTC

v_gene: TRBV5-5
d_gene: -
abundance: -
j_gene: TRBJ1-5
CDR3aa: CASSLLVSSNQPQHF
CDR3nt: TGTGCCAGCAGCTTGTTAGTATCTAGCAATCAGCCCCAGCATTTT

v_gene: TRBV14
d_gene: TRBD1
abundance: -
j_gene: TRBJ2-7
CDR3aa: CASSQIGQGREQYF
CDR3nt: TGTGCCAGCAGCCAAATCGGACAGGGGAGAGAGCAGTACTTC

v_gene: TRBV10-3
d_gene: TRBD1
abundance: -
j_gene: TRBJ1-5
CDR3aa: CAISGGGGTGMQPQHF
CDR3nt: TGTGCCATCAGTGGCGGGGGAGGGACAGGGATGCAGCCCCAGCATTTT

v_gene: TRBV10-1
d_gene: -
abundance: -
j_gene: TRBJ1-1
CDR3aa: CASSEAGVAFF
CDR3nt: TGCGCCAGCAGTGAGGCAGGGGTCGCTTTCTTT

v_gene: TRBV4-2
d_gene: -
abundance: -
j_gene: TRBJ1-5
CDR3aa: CASSLGNQPQHF
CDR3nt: TGTGCCAGCAGCCTCGGCAATCAGCCCCAGCATTTT

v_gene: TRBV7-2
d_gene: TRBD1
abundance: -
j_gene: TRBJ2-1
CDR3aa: CASSFGTGLNEQFF
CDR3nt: TGTGCCAGCAGCTTCGGGACAGGCCTCAATGAGCAGTTCTTC

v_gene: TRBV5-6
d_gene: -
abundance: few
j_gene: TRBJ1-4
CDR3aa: CASSPGTNEKLFF
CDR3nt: TGTGCCAGCAGCCCCGGGACAAACGAAAAACTGTTTTTT

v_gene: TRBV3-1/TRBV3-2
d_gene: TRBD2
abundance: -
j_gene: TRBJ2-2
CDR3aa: CASSQSGRGSTGELFF
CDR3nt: TGTGCCAGCAGCCAATCTGGGAGGGGTAGCACCGGGGAGCTGTTTTTT

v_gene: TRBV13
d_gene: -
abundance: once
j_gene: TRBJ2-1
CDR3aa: CASSLGGGASSYNEQFF
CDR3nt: TGTGCCAGCAGCTTAGGTGGTGGGGCCAGCTCCTACAATGAGCAGTTCTTC

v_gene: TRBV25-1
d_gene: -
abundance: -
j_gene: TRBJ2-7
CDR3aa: CASSEGSGVYEQYF
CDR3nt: TGTGCCAGCAGTGAAGGTTCAGGGGTCTACGAGCAGTACTTC

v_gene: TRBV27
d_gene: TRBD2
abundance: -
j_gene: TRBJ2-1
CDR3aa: CASSLWSSGSSYNEQFF
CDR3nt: TGTGCCAGCAGTTTATGGTCTAGCGGGAGTTCCTACAATGAGCAGTTCTTC

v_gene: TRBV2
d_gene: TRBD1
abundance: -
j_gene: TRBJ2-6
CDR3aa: CASTRQGSGANVLTF
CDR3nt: TGTGCCAGCACCCGACAGGGCTCTGGGGCCAACGTCCTGACTTTC